The entry that follows covers one T cell receptor beta chain sequence. This entry is derived from a study of blood T cell repertoires in COVID-19. In the study overall: Samples came from the United States, Italy and Spain, spanning acute and convalescent COVID-19. From T cells, B-cell-depleted T cells, or PBMCs came the material, which was cDNA or gDNA.

The CDR3 consists of 15 residues. Trimming pared 0 bases from V and 5 bases from J, leaving 12 bases between. Germline CDR1 reads SGHTS; CDR2 reads YDEGEE. Only in-frame clones appear in the TCRdb table, and some are missing; sequencing was by immunoSEQ multiplex PCR. Of roughly 300,000 clones listed, approximately 90% are singletons. The chain recombines TRBV5-8 with TRBJ2-1; D might be TRBD1 (5 bases). This receptor was identified in a woman aged 25 to 39 with COVID-19, enrolled during active disease. The source material was peripheral blood. CDR3 amino acids: CASSLGRARNNEQFF. DNA for the CDR3: TGTGCCAGCAGCTTGGGCAGGGCTAGAAACAATGAGCAGTTCTTC.